These 8 T cell receptor beta chains were all obtained from the same sample, sequenced in a study of CD8+ T cells in alopecia areata. RNA, once extracted, was reverse transcribed into cDNA for use as the sequencing template. Assay used: immunoSEQ multiplex PCR; TCRdb lists only in-frame clones, some missing. The data hold some 190,000 clones, with around 56% observed a single time. Treatment of the sample: oral pan-JAK inhibitor, 5-10 mg twice daily. Sequencing used CD4+ T cells sorted from blood, obtained at week 4, from a patient treated with tofacitinib. Receptors originate from a human donor with alopecia areata.

This chain uses TRBV29-1 with TRBJ2-1; D is unresolved. CDR3 size: 11 residues. CDR1 and CDR2 from the germline V gene are SQVTM and ANQGSEA. V was cut by 5 bases and J by 7 bases, with 9 bases left in between. For the CDR3, the DNA is TGCAGCGTTTACCCAAGGAATGAGCAGTTCTTC. It specifies CSVYPRNEQFF.

The chain links TRBV25-1 to TRBJ1-5; D possibly corresponds to TRBD1 (5 bases). V was shortened by 5 bases and J by 3 bases, with 11 bases between the two germline ends. There are 14 residues in the CDR3. Germline V gene data show CDR1 as MGHDK and CDR2 as SYGVNS. The CDR3 nucleotides are TGTGCCAGCAGTTTGGGGGGGAACAATCAGCCCCAGCATTTT. Amino acid sequence: CASSLGGNNQPQHF. Full variable domain (missing parts from reference TRBV25-1 and TRBJ1-5): EADIYQTPRYLVIGTGKKITLECSQTMGHDKMYWYQQDPGMELHLIHYSYGVNSTEKGDLSSESTVSRIRTEHFPLTLESARPSHTSQYLCASSLGGNNQPQHFGDGTRLSIL.

The V gene is TRBV7-8, the J gene TRBJ1-3; D perhaps matches TRBD1 (5 bases). The V and J ends lost 6 bases and 2 bases respectively, with 14 bases between them. The germline gives CDR1 SGHVS, CDR2 FQNEAQ. The CDR3 extends over 15 amino acids. DNA for the CDR3: TGTGCCAGCAGGGACCTGGGGGGAGCTGGAAACACCATATATTTT. It is translated as CASRDLGGAGNTIYF. The full variable domain, rest sourced from reference TRBV7-8 and TRBJ1-3, is GAGVSQSPRYKVAKRGQDVALRCDPISGHVSLFWYQQALGQGPEFLTYFQNEAQLDKSGLPSDRFFAERPEGSVSTLKIQRTQQEDSAVYLCASRDLGGAGNTIYFGEGSWLTVV.

About this clone: Other nucleotide sequences in the sample specify the same CDR3. J is TRBJ1-1 and V is TRBV5-1; D not certain. This CDR3 spans 11 amino acids. The germline V gene has CDR1 SGHRS and CDR2 YFSETQ. The V end lost 4 bases, the J end lost 5 bases, and 6 bases lay between the germline ends. The CDR3 region is CASSLGTEAFF. DNA of the CDR3: TGCGCCAGCAGCCTAGGAACTGAAGCTTTCTTT.

This clone occurred a few times. V gene TRBV5-1 combines with J gene TRBJ2-1, with TRBD2 identical over 10 bases. CDR3 length: 16 residues. Looked up from germline, CDR1 is SGHRS and CDR2 is YFSETQ. V gave up 4 bases and J gave up 7 bases; unmatched junction bases: 11. This CDR3 is CASSAIAGGRGNEQFF. CDR3 sequence (DNA): TGCGCCAGCAGCGCTATAGCGGGAGGCCGTGGGAATGAGCAGTTCTTC.

The chain uses TRBV6-5 and TRBJ1-1; D gene unclear. The CDR3 is 15 residues long. Germline loops: CDR1 MNHEY, CDR2 SVGAGI. Trimming pared 5 bases from V and 0 bases from J, leaving 13 bases between. The CDR3 nucleotides read TGTGCCAGCAGTCGAATTGGACTTATGAACACTGAAGCTTTCTTT. This sequence encodes CASSRIGLMNTEAFF.

This clone was seen a few times. The genes are TRBV5-1 and TRBJ1-1; D call uncertain. This CDR3 region has 13 residues. Looked up from germline, CDR1 is SGHRS and CDR2 is YFSETQ. Trimming removed 4 bases at V and 3 bases at J, with 10 bases between. CDR3 sequence reads: CASSPRRDTEAFF. Here the CDR3 DNA reads TGCGCCAGCAGCCCGCGGAGGGACACTGAAGCTTTCTTT.

This clone turned up a few times. CDR3 sequence (DNA): TGCGCCAGCAGCCGACAGAGCGCAGATACGCAGTATTTT. Translating it yields CASSRQSADTQYF. The chain recombines TRBV5-1 with TRBJ2-3; D possibly corresponds to TRBD1 (5 bases). Germline lookup yields CDR1 SGHRS and CDR2 YFSETQ. This CDR3 spans 13 amino acids. The germline V and J ends were trimmed by 4 bases and 4 bases, with 10 bases remaining between them. Full variable domain (missing parts from reference TRBV5-1 and TRBJ2-3): KAGVTQTPRYLIKTRGQQVTLSCSPISGHRSVSWYQQTPGQGLQFLFEYFSETQRNKGNFPGRFSGRQFSNSRSEMNVSTLELGDSALYLCASSRQSADTQYFGPGTRLTVL.